This T cell receptor beta chain stems from a study of response to subunit inactivated influenza vaccine. Findings and caveats of the study: A suggestion made by the authors is that each seasonal influenza vaccination recruits few new T cells.

One entry per CDR3 protein, called by TCRdb with MiXCR from the RT-PCR reads. The table lists fewer than 550,000 distinct CDR3 sequences, about 25% of them singletons. The CDR3 runs to 16 residues. V was cut by 2 bases and J by 0 bases, with 11 bases left in between. Germline values: CDR1 SGHTA, CDR2 FQGNSA. This clonotype was seen a handful of times. Its target is not known. This receptor was taken from a man aged 45-65 years who received an inactivated influenza vaccine. The sequences come from CD4+ T cells sorted from PBMCs, collected 4 to 6 days after vaccination. The gene calls are TRBV7-2 and TRBJ1-3; D remains unclear. In DNA, the CDR3 is TGTGCCAGCAGCTTAATATCCGCTAGCTCTGGAAACACCATATATTTT. As protein: CASSLISASSGNTIYF.